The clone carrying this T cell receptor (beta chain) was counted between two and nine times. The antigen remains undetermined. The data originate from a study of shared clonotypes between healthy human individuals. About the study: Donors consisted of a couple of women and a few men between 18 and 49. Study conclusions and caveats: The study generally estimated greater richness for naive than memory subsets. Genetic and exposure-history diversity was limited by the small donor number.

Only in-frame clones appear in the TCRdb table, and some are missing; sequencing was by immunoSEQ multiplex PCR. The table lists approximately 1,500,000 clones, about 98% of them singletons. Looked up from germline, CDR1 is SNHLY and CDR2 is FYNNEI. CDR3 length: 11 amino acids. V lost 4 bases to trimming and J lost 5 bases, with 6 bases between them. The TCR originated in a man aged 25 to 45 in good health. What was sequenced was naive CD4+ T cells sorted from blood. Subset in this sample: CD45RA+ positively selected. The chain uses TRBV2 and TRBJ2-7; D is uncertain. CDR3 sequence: CASSAVHEQYF. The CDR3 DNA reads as TGTGCCAGCAGTGCAGTCCACGAGCAGTACTTC.